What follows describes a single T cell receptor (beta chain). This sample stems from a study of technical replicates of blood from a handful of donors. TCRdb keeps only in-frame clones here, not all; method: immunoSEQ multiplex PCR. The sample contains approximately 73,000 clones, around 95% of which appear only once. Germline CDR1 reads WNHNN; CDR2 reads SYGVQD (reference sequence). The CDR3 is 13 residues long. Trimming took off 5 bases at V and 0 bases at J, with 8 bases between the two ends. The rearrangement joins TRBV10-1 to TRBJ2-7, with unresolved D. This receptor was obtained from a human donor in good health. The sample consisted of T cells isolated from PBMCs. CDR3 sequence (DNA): TGCGCCAGCAGTTCGGCGGTCTCCTACGAGCAGTACTTC. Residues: CASSSAVSYEQYF.